This entry concerns a single TCR beta chain. Its target is not known. Trimming took off 4 bases at V and 7 bases at J, with 8 bases between the two ends. The CDR3 totals 12 residues. Germline V gives CDR1 SEHNR, CDR2 FQNEAQ (reference sequence). The data originate from a study of blood T cells in healthy people across ages. Study-level findings and limits: With age, beta diversity per million T cells declined roughly linearly, significantly by roughly 40.

Isolated PBMCs totaled at least 7 million in each sample. Primed by a sample-barcoded 5' primer and a J-beta primer mix, a second PCR proceeded for about 7 to 12 cycles. TCRdb re-derived calls from the 5' RACE reads in MiXCR, one entry per CDR3 protein. Of fewer than 700,000 distinct CDR3 sequences in the sample, about 45% are singletons; the top ten hold about 26%. Sequenced: blood. The genes are TRBV7-9 and TRBJ2-1; possible D gene TRBD2, 6 bases. The sequence derives from a man older than 75 in good health. This chain's CDR3 is CASSWAGNEQFF. DNA of the CDR3: TGTGCCAGCAGCTGGGCGGGGAATGAGCAGTTCTTC.